What follows are 8 T cell receptor beta chains derived from one specimen sequenced in a study of blood T cell repertoires in COVID-19. The method was immunoSEQ multiplex PCR; TCRdb's version includes in-frame clones alone and lacks a portion of them. Here the sample spans around 500,000 clones, approximately 85% being singletons. Sequences were obtained from peripheral blood. Receptor source: a human donor in a cohort sampled during active COVID-19.

J is TRBJ1-3 and V is TRBV6-1; no clear D. The length of the CDR3 is 14 residues. Trimming removed 2 bases at V and 3 bases at J, with 8 bases between. Germline V gene lookup returns CDR1 MNHNS and CDR2 SASEGT. CDR3 DNA: TGTGCCAGCAGTGAACGGCAGGTTGGAAACACCATATATTTT. Translation gives CASSERQVGNTIYF.

The V and J genes are TRBV9 and TRBJ1-3, with a tentative D call TRBD1 (6 bases). The germline V gene encodes CDR1 SGDLS and CDR2 YYNGEE. Between the trimmed V and J ends, which lost 4 bases and 0 bases, there was a span of 14 bases. This CDR3 is built from 16 residues. This CDR3 is CASSPEGVHSGNTIYF. The CDR3 DNA follows: TGTGCCAGCAGCCCCGAGGGGGTCCACTCTGGAAACACCATATATTTT.

V is TRBV27 and J is TRBJ2-1; D remains unclear. The germline gives CDR1 MNHEY, CDR2 SMNVEV (reference sequence). This CDR3 spans 11 amino acids. V lost 8 bases and J 5 bases, leaving 7 bases between the germline ends. The CDR3: CASFEDNEQFF. The CDR3, as DNA: TGTGCCAGCTTCGAGGACAATGAGCAGTTCTTC.

This chain links TRBV30 with TRBJ1-1; the D is unclear. Trimming took off 2 bases at V and 0 bases at J, with 7 bases between the two ends. The CDR3 has 13 residues. Germline V lookup: CDR1 GTSNPN, CDR2 SVGIG (reference sequence). The DNA of the CDR3 is TGTGCCTGGAGTAACTCATTGAACACTGAAGCTTTCTTT. This codes for CAWSNSLNTEAFF.

The chain uses TRBV10-1 and TRBJ1-2, with TRBD1 matching over 7 bases. The V gene end was trimmed by 2 bases and the J gene end by 4 bases; junction bases not matched to a gene: 1. CDR3 length equals 13 residues. Germline V gene sequence: CDR1 WNHNN, CDR2 SYGVQD (reference sequence). This CDR3 reads CASSERQGYGYTF. CDR3 in DNA: TGCGCCAGCAGTGAGCGACAGGGCTATGGCTACACCTTC.

As for this clone: Other DNA sequences in this sample translate to the same CDR3. The chain links TRBV18 to TRBJ2-7, with 11 bases fitting TRBD1. Germline CDR1 reads KGHSH; CDR2 reads LQKENI. V shed 4 bases and J 0 bases; nucleotides not matched to a gene: 2. The CDR3 consists of 15 residues. The CDR3 coding sequence is TGTGCCAGCTCACTTGGGACAGGGGGCTCCTACGAGCAGTACTTC. Residues: CASSLGTGGSYEQYF.

This chain connects TRBV5-6 to TRBJ2-7, with TRBD1 as a possible D gene (8 bases). V lost 0 bases and J lost 7, with 14 bases in between. Germline assignment: CDR1 SGHDT and CDR2 YYEEEE. The CDR3 totals 14 residues. Here the CDR3 reads CASSLVQGEGEQYF. CDR3 nucleotide sequence: TGTGCCAGCAGCTTGGTACAGGGGGAGGGGGAGCAGTACTTC.

A few counts support this clone. DNA of the CDR3: TGTGCCAGCAGCTCACCGGGACAGGGCGTTAATTCACCCCTCCACTTT. Translated, it gives CASSSPGQGVNSPLHF. This sequence joins TRBV5-4 and TRBJ1-6; 9 bases agree with TRBD1. This CDR3 is built from 16 residues. CDR1 and CDR2 from the germline V gene are SGHNT and YYREEE (reference sequence). Trimming took 3 bases from V and 6 from J; bases not matched to a gene: 7. Together with reference TRBV5-4 and TRBJ1-6, the CDR3 gives the full variable domain: ETGVTQSPTHLIKTRGQQVTLRCSSQSGHNTVSWYQQALGQGPQFIFQYYREEENGRGNFPPRFSGLQFPNYSSELNVNALELDDSALYLCASSSPGQGVNSPLHFGNGTRLTVT.